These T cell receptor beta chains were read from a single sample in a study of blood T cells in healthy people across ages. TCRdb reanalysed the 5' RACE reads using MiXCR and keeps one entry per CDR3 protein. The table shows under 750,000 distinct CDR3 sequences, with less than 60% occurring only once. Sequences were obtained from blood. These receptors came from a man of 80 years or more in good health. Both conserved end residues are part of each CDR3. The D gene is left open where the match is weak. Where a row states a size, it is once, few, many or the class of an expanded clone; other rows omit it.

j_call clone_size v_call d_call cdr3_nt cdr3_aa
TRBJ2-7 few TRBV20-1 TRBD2 TGCAGTGCTGGTAGCGGGATGAACTCCTACGAGCAGTACTTC CSAGSGMNSYEQYF
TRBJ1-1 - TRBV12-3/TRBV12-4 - TGTGCCAGCAGTCATGCCGGGACACCGAACACTGAAGCTTTCTTT CASSHAGTPNTEAFF
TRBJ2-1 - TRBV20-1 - TGCAGTGCTAGAGATCTCTTAGTTCTGGACAATGAGCAGTTCTTC CSARDLLVLDNEQFF
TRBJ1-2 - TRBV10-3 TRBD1 TGTGCCATCAGTGAGGGACAGGGGTTGGCTAACTATGGCTACACCTTC CAISEGQGLANYGYTF
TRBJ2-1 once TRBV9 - TGTGCCAGCAGCGTAGCTTCAGGGGCGGGCTCCTACAATGAGCAGTTCTTC CASSVASGAGSYNEQFF
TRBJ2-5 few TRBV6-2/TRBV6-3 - TGTGCCAGCAGTTACACCCGGGAGAGTGAGACCCAGTACTTC CASSYTRESETQYF
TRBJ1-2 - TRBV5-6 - TGTGCCAGCAGCTTTGAGGGGGTCCTCTATGGCTACACCTTC CASSFEGVLYGYTF
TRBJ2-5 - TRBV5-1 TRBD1 TGCGCCAGCAGCTTCGGACAGGAAGAGACCCAGTACTTC CASSFGQEETQYF
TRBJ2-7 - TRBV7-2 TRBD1 TGTGCCAGCAGCTTATTGGGGACAGGGAGGTACAATGAGCAGTACTTC CASSLLGTGRYNEQYF
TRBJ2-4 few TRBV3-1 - TGTGCCAGCAGCGGCCGTGATGCCAAAAACATTCAGTACTTC CASSGRDAKNIQYF
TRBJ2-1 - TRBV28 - TGTGCCAGCAGTCCCCAGAAGGCGGCGTCACACATGAATGAGCAGTTCTTC CASSPQKAASHMNEQFF
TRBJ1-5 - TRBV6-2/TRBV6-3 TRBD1 TGTGCCAGCAGCACGACCGGGACAGGGGACCAGCCCCAGCATTTT CASSTTGTGDQPQHF
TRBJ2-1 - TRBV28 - TGTGCCAGCGGAACAGGGAATCGTGAGCAGTTCTTC CASGTGNREQFF
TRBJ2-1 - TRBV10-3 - TGTGCCATCAGTGGGAGGGGGGACCCATCCTACAATGAGCAGTTCTTC CAISGRGDPSYNEQFF
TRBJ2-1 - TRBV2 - TGTGCCAGCAGTGGGGACTCCTACAATGAGCAGTTCTTC CASSGDSYNEQFF
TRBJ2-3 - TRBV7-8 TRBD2 TGTGCCAGCAGCCCCCCGACAGCGGGGGCTAGCACAGATACGCAGTATTTT CASSPPTAGASTDTQYF
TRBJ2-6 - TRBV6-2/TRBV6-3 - TGTGCCAGCACCAAACAGGCCTCTGGGGCCAACGTCCTGACTTTC CASTKQASGANVLTF
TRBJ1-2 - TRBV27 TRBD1 TGTGCCAGCAGTTTTAAGGGGGCAGGGGTATATGGCTACACCTTC CASSFKGAGVYGYTF
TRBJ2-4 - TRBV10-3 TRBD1 TGTGCCATCAGTGATGGACAGGGCCAAAACATTCAGTACTTC CAISDGQGQNIQYF
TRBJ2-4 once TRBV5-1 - TGCGCCAGCAGCTCCCAGGGGGGCATTCAGTACTTC CASSSQGGIQYF
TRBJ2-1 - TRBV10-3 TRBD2 TGTGCCATCGGTGGGACTAGCGGGTACAATGAGCAGTTCTTC CAIGGTSGYNEQFF
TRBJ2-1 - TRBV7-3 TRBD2 TGTGCCAGCAGCTTGTCCGGGACTAGCGAGGAGCAGTTCTTC CASSLSGTSEEQFF
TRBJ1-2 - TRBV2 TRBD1 TGTGCCAGCAGACTGGGACAGGGGGAAGATGGCTACACCTTC CASRLGQGEDGYTF
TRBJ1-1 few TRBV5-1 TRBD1 TGCGCCAGCAGCAGACCGTCGGGACAGGGATGGATGAACACTGAAGCTTTCTTT CASSRPSGQGWMNTEAFF
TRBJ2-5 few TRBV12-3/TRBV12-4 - TGTGCCAGCAGTTTCGAGGCGTCGGAGACCCAGTACTTC CASSFEASETQYF
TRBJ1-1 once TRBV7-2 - TGTGCCAGCAGCTCAACGGGCACCCACACTGAAGCTTTCTTT CASSSTGTHTEAFF
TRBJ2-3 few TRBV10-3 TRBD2 TGTGCCATCAGTAAACTAGCGGGGGACACAGATACGCAGTATTTT CAISKLAGDTDTQYF
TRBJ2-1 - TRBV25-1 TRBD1 TGTGCCAGCACCGGAGGACAGGGGGTGGCAGGACCTAAGAGGTACAATGAGCAGTTCTTC CASTGGQGVAGPKRYNEQFF
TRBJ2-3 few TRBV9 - TGTGCCAGCAGCGTGATTGGGGCCACAGATACGCAGTATTTT CASSVIGATDTQYF
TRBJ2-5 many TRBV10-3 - TGTGCCATCAGTGAGTCGGGTCAACAAGAGACCCAGTACTTC CAISESGQQETQYF
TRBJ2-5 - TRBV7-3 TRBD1 TGTGCCAGCAGCGGATCGACAGGGAGAGGGGAGACCCAGTACTTC CASSGSTGRGETQYF